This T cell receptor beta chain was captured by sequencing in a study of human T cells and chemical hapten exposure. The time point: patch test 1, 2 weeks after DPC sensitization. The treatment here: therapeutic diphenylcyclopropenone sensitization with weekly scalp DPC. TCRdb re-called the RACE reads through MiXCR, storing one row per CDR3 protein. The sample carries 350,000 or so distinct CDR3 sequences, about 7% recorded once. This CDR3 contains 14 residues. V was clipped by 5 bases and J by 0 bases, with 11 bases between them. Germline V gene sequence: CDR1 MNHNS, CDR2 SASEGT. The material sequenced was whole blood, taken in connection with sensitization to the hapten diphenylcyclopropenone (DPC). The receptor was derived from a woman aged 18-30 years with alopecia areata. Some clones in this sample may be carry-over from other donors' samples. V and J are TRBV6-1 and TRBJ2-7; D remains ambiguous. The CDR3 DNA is TGTGCCAGCAGTCCGGTCCTGAGCTCCTACGAGCAGTACTTC. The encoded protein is CASSPVLSSYEQYF.